Presented here are 17 T cell receptor beta chains from one specimen sequenced in a study of cytomegalovirus exposure and HLA in healthy donors. PCR primers comprised 60 Vbeta and 13 Jbeta primers. Sequenced by immunoSEQ multiplex PCR; TCRdb stores in-frame clones only, minus some. The repertoire holds about 150,000 clones, more than 75% seen once, with 5.5% to 6.5% in the top ten. Sequencing used PBMCs. The receptors were gathered from a woman between 40 and 50 years old in good health and CMV-seropositive.

The V and J genes are TRBV2 and TRBJ2-7, with D possibly matching TRBD1 (6 bases). Germline-derived CDR1 and CDR2 are SNHLY and FYNNEI. With 6 bases removed from V and 0 bases from J, the gap between germline ends came to 15 bases. CDR3 length: 15 amino acids. This chain's CDR3 is CASSRGQTSSYEQYF. The CDR3 bases are TGTGCCAGCAGCCGTGGACAGACGAGCTCCTACGAGCAGTACTTC.

CDR3 amino acids: CASSGGHLYEQYF. The CDR3 DNA reads as TGTGCCAGCAGTGGGGGACACCTCTACGAGCAGTACTTC. The chain carries TRBV28 and TRBJ2-7, with D tentatively TRBD1 (6 bases). Germline CDR1 is MDHEN and CDR2 is SYDVKM. CDR3 length: 13 residues. V was clipped by 5 bases and J by 3 bases, with 11 bases between them. The entire variable domain, with the rest obtained from reference TRBV28 and TRBJ2-7, is as follows: DVKVTQSSRYLVKRTGEKVFLECVQDMDHENMFWYRQDPGLGLRLIYFSYDVKMKEKGDIPEGYSVSREKKERFSLILESASTNQTSMYLCASSGGHLYEQYFGPGTRLTVT.

This clone was detected only a few times. The chain joins TRBV6-5 to TRBJ1-4; 9 bases are shared with TRBD1. Trimming took 0 bases from V and 8 from J; bases not matched to a gene: 7. Looked up from germline, CDR1 is MNHEY and CDR2 is SVGAGI. There are 16 residues in the CDR3. The CDR3 region has the DNA TGTGCCAGCAGTTACTCGATGACAGGGGGTGTAGAAAAACTGTTTTTT. Its protein is CASSYSMTGGVEKLFF.

V gene TRBV27 combines with J gene TRBJ2-3; D is uncertain. This CDR3 spans 13 amino acids. CDR1 and CDR2 (germline): MNHEY, SMNVEV (reference sequence). Trimming cost V 5 bases and J 5 bases, with 11 bases left between them. The CDR3 DNA reads as TGTGCCAGCAGTCTGCAGCGTGGAGATACGCAGTATTTT. Translation: CASSLQRGDTQYF.

In its sample, this clone was seen once. The chain couples TRBV2 to TRBJ2-1; 10 bases are shared with TRBD2. Trimming at V came to 1 base and at J to 7 bases, leaving 13 bases not matched to a gene. The CDR3 has 18 amino acids. Germline lookup yields CDR1 SNHLY and CDR2 FYNNEI. CDR3 coding DNA: TGTGCCAGCAGTGAAGAAAGCCTAGCGGGAGAAGCGGGAAATGAGCAGTTCTTC. Translating gives CASSEESLAGEAGNEQFF.

The chain combines TRBV5-4 with TRBJ2-7, with 7 nucleotides matching TRBD2. The CDR3 covers 14 residues. Germline V lookup: CDR1 SGHNT, CDR2 YYREEE (reference sequence). With V trimmed by 0 bases and J by 3 bases, 3 bases remained unmatched. CDR3 protein: CASSLAGLVYEQYF. The DNA of the CDR3 is TGTGCCAGCAGCTTGGCCGGACTAGTCTACGAGCAGTACTTC.

The chain recombines TRBV6-1 with TRBJ1-2; D may be TRBD1 (5 bases). V lost 7 bases to trimming and J lost 4 bases, with 19 bases between them. Germline CDR1 is MNHNS and CDR2 is SASEGT. The CDR3 is made up of 15 amino acids. CDR3 amino acids: CASNLGGGDVYGYTF. The CDR3, as DNA: TGTGCCAGCAATTTGGGGGGAGGGGATGTCTATGGCTACACCTTC.

The V gene is TRBV15, the J gene TRBJ2-5; TRBD2 might be the D (6 bases). Germline V gene sequence: CDR1 LNHNV, CDR2 YYDKDF (reference sequence). This CDR3 is built from 15 residues. V was shortened by 1 base and J by 7 bases, with 16 bases between the two germline ends. The CDR3 sequence is CATSRAVPGGTTQYF. CDR3 coding DNA: TGTGCCACCAGCAGAGCGGTGCCCGGGGGTACGACCCAGTACTTC. Full variable domain (remainder filled in from reference TRBV15 and TRBJ2-5): DAMVIQNPRYQVTQFGKPVTLSCSQTLNHNVMYWYQQKSSQAPKLLFHYYDKDFNNEADTPDNFQSRRPNTSFCFLDIRSPGLGDTAMYLCATSRAVPGGTTQYFGPGTRLLVL.

The V gene is TRBV7-9, the J gene TRBJ1-2; possible D gene TRBD1, 6 bases. Trimming shortened V by 0 bases and J by 8 bases, and 16 bases separated the two germline ends. CDR1 and CDR2 from the germline V gene are SEHNR and FQNEAQ (reference sequence). The CDR3 sequence is 15 residues long. Here the CDR3 reads CASSLAGTQRIGYTF. The CDR3 coding sequence is TGTGCCAGCAGCTTAGCCGGGACACAAAGGATCGGCTACACCTTC.

The chain employs TRBV28 and TRBJ1-5; D unresolved. CDR1 and CDR2 (germline): MDHEN, SYDVKM. V shed 6 bases and J shed 6 bases, with 9 bases lying between them. CDR3 length: 12 residues. This CDR3 reads CASSSSSQPQHF. DNA for the CDR3: TGTGCCAGCAGCTCGTCTAGTCAGCCCCAGCATTTT.

The chain joins TRBV5-1 to TRBJ2-2; 10 nucleotides agree with TRBD2. Trimming at V came to 4 bases and at J to 6 bases, leaving 6 bases not matched to a gene. This CDR3 contains 15 residues. Germline CDR1 reads SGHRS; CDR2 reads YFSETQ. In nucleotides, the CDR3 is TGCGCCAGCAGCCTGGGACTAGCGTTGGCCGGGGAGCTGTTTTTT. Translating it yields CASSLGLALAGELFF.

This clone was observed a handful of times. The chain carries TRBV7-9 and TRBJ1-1; D not resolved. This CDR3 is 14 amino acids long. Trimming took off 2 bases at V and 4 bases at J, with 11 bases between the two ends. Germline V gene data show CDR1 as SEHNR and CDR2 as FQNEAQ (reference sequence). CDR3 sequence (DNA): TGTGCCAGCAGCTTATCGGGTACGGGCACTGAAGCTTTCTTT. Its protein is CASSLSGTGTEAFF.

V and J are TRBV2 and TRBJ2-3; D not certain. V was shortened by 3 bases and J by 1 base, with 11 bases between the two germline ends. The CDR3 has 15 amino acids. The germline CDR1 and CDR2 sequences are SNHLY and FYNNEI. In DNA, the CDR3 is TGTGCCAGCAGTGACGCTGGGCAGGGCACAGATACGCAGTATTTT. This encodes CASSDAGQGTDTQYF.

The rearrangement joins TRBV6-6 to TRBJ1-4; 7 nucleotides agree with TRBD1. Germline-derived CDR1 and CDR2 are MNHNY and SVGAGI (reference sequence). Trimming took 6 bases from V and 0 from J; bases not matched to a gene: 7. The CDR3 is made up of 16 amino acids. The CDR3 DNA sequence: TGTGCCAGCAGCGACAGGGATACTCCAACTAATGAAAAACTGTTTTTT. It translates to CASSDRDTPTNEKLFF.

The V call is TRBV18, the J call TRBJ2-5; TRBD2 aligns across 8 bases. Germline CDR1 KGHSH, CDR2 LQKENI. The CDR3 is made up of 13 amino acids. V dropped 6 bases and J dropped 5; count of bases not matched to a gene: 5. This CDR3 is CASSLGLGETQYF. The CDR3 coding sequence is TGTGCCAGCTCCTTGGGACTAGGGGAGACCCAGTACTTC.

V and J are TRBV27 and TRBJ2-3, with 9 bases lining up with TRBD2. This CDR3 has 15 amino acids. From germline, CDR1 is MNHEY and CDR2 SMNVEV (reference sequence). The V segment lost 4 bases and the J segment 6 bases; nucleotides outside the gene matches: 8. CDR3: CASSSAGGPPDTQYF. The CDR3, as DNA: TGTGCCAGCAGTTCCGCGGGAGGGCCCCCGGATACGCAGTATTTT.

This CDR3 is CASSHLRLRGGRGNTIYF. As DNA, the CDR3 is TGTGCCAGCAGCCATTTGCGGTTACGCGGGGGCCGGGGAAACACCATATATTTT. This chain links TRBV11-2 with TRBJ1-3; a possible D gene is TRBD1 (6 bases). V lost 5 bases and J 4 bases, leaving 24 bases between the germline ends. Germline loops: CDR1 SGHAT, CDR2 FQNNGV. The CDR3 extends over 18 amino acids.